The sequence of this T cell receptor (beta chain) was determined in a study of blood T cell repertoires in COVID-19. For the study at large: The United States, Italy and Spain supplied acute and convalescent COVID-19 samples. T cells, B-cell-depleted T cells, or PBMCs supplied cDNA or gDNA.

Unmatched junction bases numbered 8, after V lost 4 bases and J lost 7 bases. Looked up from germline, CDR1 is KGHDR and CDR2 is SFDVKD. The CDR3 covers 14 residues. As originally analysed: Reference gene primers were amplified, and this amplification served to estimate nucleated cell counts. The method was immunoSEQ multiplex PCR; TCRdb's version includes in-frame clones alone and lacks a portion of them. The DNA gave D and trimming, while V, J and clone size come from that table. The sample has approximately 210,000 clones; more than 65% are singletons. The sequenced sample was peripheral blood. This receptor was obtained from a woman aged 80 or over with acute or convalescent COVID-19. The rearrangement joins TRBV24-1 to TRBJ1-2; TRBD1 matches at 7 bases. DNA of the CDR3: TGTGCCACCAGTGACCGGGGACAGTCGCGTGGCTACACCTTC. Translation: CATSDRGQSRGYTF.